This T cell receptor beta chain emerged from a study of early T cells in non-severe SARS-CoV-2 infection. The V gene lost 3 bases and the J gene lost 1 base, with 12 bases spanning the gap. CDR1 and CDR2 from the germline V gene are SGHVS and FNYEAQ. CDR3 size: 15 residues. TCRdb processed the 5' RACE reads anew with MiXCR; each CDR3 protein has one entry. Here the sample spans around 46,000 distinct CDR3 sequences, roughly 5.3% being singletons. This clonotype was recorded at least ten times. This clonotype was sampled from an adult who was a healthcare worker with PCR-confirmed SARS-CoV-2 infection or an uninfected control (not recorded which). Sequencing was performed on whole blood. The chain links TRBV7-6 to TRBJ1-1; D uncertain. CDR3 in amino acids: CASSFEGLGNTEAFF. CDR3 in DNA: TGTGCCAGCAGCTTTGAGGGCCTGGGGAACACTGAAGCTTTCTTT.